Listed below are T cell receptor beta chains from one sample, sequenced in a study of cytomegalovirus exposure and HLA in healthy donors. Clones were sequenced by immunoSEQ multiplex PCR, and TCRdb holds only the in-frame ones, with some missing. The sample has about 160,000 clones; around 80% are singletons. Input material: PBMCs. All receptors come from a girl aged 5-17 years in good health and CMV-seropositive. Both conserved end residues are part of each CDR3.

j_gene: TRBJ1-1
v_gene: TRBV6-6
CDR3aa: CASSSASEKGYTEAFF

j_gene: TRBJ1-1
v_gene: TRBV7-2
CDR3aa: CASTFGTGKMNTEAFF

j_gene: TRBJ2-3
v_gene: TRBV9
CDR3aa: CASSVDSGGIRTDTQYF

j_gene: TRBJ1-2
v_gene: TRBV28
CDR3aa: CASSIIGDRAPYGYTF

j_gene: TRBJ2-1
v_gene: TRBV5-4
CDR3aa: CASSLDPSGHNEQFF

j_gene: TRBJ2-2
v_gene: TRBV4-1
CDR3aa: CASSHTSGRQDTGELFF

j_gene: TRBJ1-1
v_gene: TRBV7-3
CDR3aa: CASRPTGVAEAFF

j_gene: .
v_gene: TRBV2
CDR3aa: CACRDRGYEQYF

j_gene: TRBJ1-5
v_gene: TRBV15
CDR3aa: CATQAYSNQPQHF

j_gene: TRBJ2-7
v_gene: TRBV19
CDR3aa: CASSIERLTSYEQYF

j_gene: TRBJ2-7
v_gene: TRBV7-2
CDR3aa: CASSSSGRESYEQYF

j_gene: TRBJ2-5
v_gene: TRBV4-3
CDR3aa: CASSQSGSGGLETQYF

j_gene: TRBJ2-7
v_gene: TRBV28
CDR3aa: CASLDRGGSYEQYF

j_gene: TRBJ1-1
v_gene: TRBV5-6
CDR3aa: CASSLRQGLAFF

j_gene: TRBJ1-6
v_gene: TRBV4-1
CDR3aa: CASSQGQALNSPLHF

j_gene: TRBJ2-3
v_gene: TRBV5-6
CDR3aa: CASLPTGATDTQYF

j_gene: TRBJ1-1
v_gene: TRBV19
CDR3aa: CASSHTGDTNTEAFF

j_gene: TRBJ2-7
v_gene: TRBV20-1
CDR3aa: CSAWVGRQYF

j_gene: TRBJ1-4
v_gene: TRBV7-8
CDR3aa: CASSYRTGSEKLFF

j_gene: TRBJ1-5
v_gene: TRBV28
CDR3aa: CASSLWAGNNQPQHF

j_gene: TRBJ1-1
v_gene: TRBV18
CDR3aa: CASSLGGDTEAFF

j_gene: TRBJ2-5
v_gene: TRBV2
CDR3aa: CASSEEGGETQYF